The 30 T cell receptor beta chains given below trace back to one sample, sequenced in a study of human T cells and chemical hapten exposure. Individual cDNA molecules had unique molecular identifiers attached to them by the library. TCRdb redid the calling of the reads with MiXCR, one entry per CDR3 protein. The table lists about 120,000 distinct CDR3 sequences, approximately 9% of them singletons, with 1.3% to 1.5% in the top ten. Total RNA was isolated from whole blood that had not been fractionated. Material for sequencing was whole blood. These receptors originate from a human donor in good health. Some clones in this sample may be carry-over from other donors' samples.

This clonotype was counted a single time. This rearrangement joins TRBV19 to TRBJ1-2; D remains unclear. Trimming removed 2 bases from V and 2 bases from J, with 6 bases in between. CDR1 and CDR2 (germline): LNHDA, SQIVND (reference sequence). The CDR3 is 13 amino acids. The CDR3 region is CASSIQDNYGYTF. The CDR3 DNA reads TGTGCCAGTAGTATACAGGACAACTATGGCTACACCTTC.

This clonotype has only a few counts. V is TRBV5-1 and J is TRBJ2-1, with TRBD2 as a possible D gene (6 bases). The germline V gene has CDR1 SGHRS and CDR2 YFSETQ. V lost 0 bases and J lost 2, with 12 bases in between. This CDR3 spans 16 amino acids. The CDR3 nucleotides are TGCGCCAGCAGCTTGGCGGGACTGTCCCCCTACAATGAGCAGTTCTTC. Translated: CASSLAGLSPYNEQFF.

The V gene is TRBV10-2, the J gene TRBJ2-7, with 7 bases matching TRBD2. The CDR3 spans 17 residues. Germline V CDR1 and CDR2: WSHSY, SAAADI. V lost 3 bases and J lost 3; bases outside the gene matches: 14. This chain's CDR3 is CASSERRGLAAYYEQYF. The CDR3 nucleotides are TGCGCCAGCAGTGAACGTCGTGGCCTAGCGGCTTACTACGAGCAGTACTTC.

The CDR3 sequence is CASSQVRGGGELFF. The CDR3 region has the DNA TGTGCCAGCAGCCAAGTCAGGGGCGGCGGGGAGCTGTTTTTT. The chain couples TRBV14 to TRBJ2-2, with D possibly matching TRBD1 (6 bases). Germline assignment: CDR1 SGHDN and CDR2 FVKESK. V was clipped by 1 base and J by 7 bases, with 10 bases between them. The CDR3 contains 14 residues. The full variable domain, in which reference TRBV14 and TRBJ2-2 provide the parts outside the CDR3, is EAGVTQFPSHSVIEKGQTVTLRCDPISGHDNLYWYRRVMGKEIKFLLHFVKESKQDESGMPNNRFLAERTGGTYSTLKVQPAELEDSGVYFCASSQVRGGGELFFGEGSRLTVL.

This clonotype occurred a few times. The V call is TRBV27, the J call TRBJ2-3; TRBD2 matches 12 bases. The CDR3 runs 15 residues. V trimming: 5 bases; J trimming: 4 bases; junction bases outside the gene matches: 4. CDR1 is MNHEY and CDR2 is SMNVEV in the germline V gene (reference sequence). CDR3 nucleotides: TGTGCCAGCAGTCCCGGACTAGCGGGGCCAGATACGCAGTATTTT. It codes for CASSPGLAGPDTQYF.

The rearrangement uses TRBV12-3 or TRBV12-4 and TRBJ2-2, with D unresolved. The CDR3 totals 17 residues. Trimming removed 7 bases at V and 1 base at J, with 19 bases between. The CDR3 DNA reads as TGTGCCAGCACACCCCTGGAGTTTGCGGTGAACACCGGGGAGCTGTTTTTT. Amino acids: CASTPLEFAVNTGELFF.

This clonotype was found many times. This chain connects TRBV6-6 to TRBJ1-6; TRBD1 aligns across 8 bases. Trimming cost V 4 bases and J 7 bases; bases outside gene matches: 9. Germline CDR1 is MNHNY and CDR2 is SVGAGI (reference sequence). The CDR3 is made up of 16 amino acids. CDR3 residues: CASSSQGTGSNSPLHF. The CDR3 DNA follows: TGTGCCAGCAGTTCTCAGGGGACAGGATCCAATTCACCCCTCCACTTT.

Ten or more counts support this clonotype. The CDR3 nucleotides read TGTGCCAGCAGCTTATCCAGCTCCTATGGCTACACCTTC. Encoded protein: CASSLSSSYGYTF. The chain combines TRBV7-3 with TRBJ1-2; no clear D. This CDR3 region has 13 residues. Trimming left V 2 bases short and J 4 bases short, with 8 bases between. CDR1 and CDR2 from the germline V gene are SGHTA and FQGTGA.

The chain has TRBV29-1 and TRBJ2-7, with D tentatively TRBD1 or TRBD2 (5 bases each). With 6 bases removed from V and 2 bases from J, the gap between germline ends came to 23 bases. The V gene's germline CDR1 is SQVTM and CDR2 ANQGSEA. The CDR3 extends over 16 amino acids. The CDR3 DNA sequence: TGCAGCGTGGATGATCGACGGGACCGCGTTACCTACGAGCAGTACTTC. Its protein product is CSVDDRRDRVTYEQYF.

This clonotype was observed many times. V gene TRBV20-1 combines with J gene TRBJ2-1, with D perhaps being TRBD1 or TRBD2 (5 bases each). The CDR3 contains 16 residues. Germline assignment: CDR1 DFQATT and CDR2 SNEGSKA (reference sequence). The V end was cut by 0 bases, the J end by 8 bases, with 20 bases between. The CDR3 DNA reads as TGCAGTGCTAGAGACCCCGGGGCCCTAGTGTACGATGAGCAGTTCTTC. Translated, it gives CSARDPGALVYDEQFF.

The genes are TRBV6-2 or TRBV6-3 and TRBJ1-1, with 12 bases matching TRBD1. CDR1 is MNHEY, CDR2 SVGEGT, per germline. The CDR3 contains 19 residues. V lost 0 bases to trimming and J lost 1 base; unmatched junction nucleotides: 9. CDR3: CASSYSPGQGASRNTEAFF. The CDR3 DNA reads TGTGCCAGCAGTTACTCACCGGGACAGGGGGCGAGTCGGAACACTGAAGCTTTCTTT.

The sample holds many counts of this clonotype. The J gene is TRBJ2-6, the V gene TRBV4-1, with TRBD1 matching over 10 bases. CDR1 is MGHRA, CDR2 YSYEKL, per germline. Germline trimming cut 3 bases from V and 0 bases from J; bases unmatched to any gene: 5. The CDR3 extends over 18 amino acids. The CDR3 DNA reads as TGCGCCAGCAGCCAGGGACAGGGGCCCCTCTCTGGGGCCAACGTCCTGACTTTC. Protein sequence: CASSQGQGPLSGANVLTF.

This clonotype has more than one count but fewer than ten. The V and J genes are TRBV12-3 or TRBV12-4 and TRBJ2-2; TRBD1 aligns across 8 bases. CDR3 length: 16 residues. V lost 7 bases and J lost 3; bases outside the gene matches: 10. CDR3 loop: CASKARGRSDTGELFF. CDR3 sequence (DNA): TGTGCCAGCAAGGCCAGGGGGCGGTCGGACACCGGGGAGCTGTTTTTT.

Ten or more counts support this clonotype. The rearrangement uses TRBV27 and TRBJ1-3, with a possible D match to TRBD1 (5 bases). The CDR3 totals 15 residues. With 6 bases removed from V and 4 bases from J, the gap between germline ends came to 16 bases. Germline lookup yields CDR1 MNHEY and CDR2 SMNVEV (reference sequence). Here the CDR3 reads CASRQTGPWGNTIYF. CDR3 DNA sequence: TGTGCCAGCAGGCAGACGGGACCCTGGGGAAACACCATATATTTT.

This clonotype was picked up a small number of times. The gene calls are TRBV7-7 and TRBJ1-2; 8 bases are a match to TRBD1. The V and J ends lost 5 bases and 7 bases, in that order; junction bases with no gene match: 12. The CDR3 length is 15 residues. CDR1 SSHAT and CDR2 FNYEAQ come from the germline V gene (reference sequence). In nucleotides, the CDR3 is TGTGCCAGCAGCCCTTGGACAGGGTTCGCTGGTGGCTACACCTTC. Amino acids: CASSPWTGFAGGYTF.

This clonotype was counted at least ten times. The chain recombines TRBV4-2 with TRBJ1-5; maybe TRBD1 (5 bases). Germline V gives CDR1 LGHNA, CDR2 YNFKEQ. Between the trimmed V and J ends, which lost 5 bases and 8 bases, there was a span of 13 bases. The CDR3 has 13 residues. As DNA, the CDR3 is TGTGCCAGCAGCAAAGGTGGGGCAGAGCCCCAGCATTTT. This sequence encodes CASSKGGAEPQHF.

The gene calls are TRBV29-1 and TRBJ2-1, with unresolved D. V gave up 1 base and J gave up 0 bases, with 10 bases separating them. This CDR3 region has 15 residues. Germline V lookup: CDR1 SQVTM, CDR2 ANQGSEA. The CDR3 protein is CSVEGYPSSYNEQFF. Here the CDR3 DNA reads TGCAGCGTTGAAGGGTACCCTAGCTCCTACAATGAGCAGTTCTTC.

V is TRBV27 and J is TRBJ2-1; D gene uncertain. CDR1 is MNHEY and CDR2 is SMNVEV in the germline V gene (reference sequence). The CDR3 sequence is 16 residues long. The V end lost 0 bases, the J end lost 5 bases, and 14 bases lay between the germline ends. The CDR3 nucleotides read TGTGCCAGCAGTTTATCGTTCACCCCCCGGAACAATGAGCAGTTCTTC. The encoded protein is CASSLSFTPRNNEQFF.

The rearrangement joins TRBV5-8 to TRBJ2-3, with TRBD1 identical over 11 bases. Trimming at V came to 4 bases and at J to 10 bases, leaving 14 bases not matched to a gene. The length of the CDR3 is 16 residues. Germline-derived CDR1 and CDR2 are SGHTS and YDEGEE. The CDR3 protein is CASSVGTGGRGLAQYF. In nucleotides, the CDR3 is TGTGCCAGCAGCGTCGGGACAGGGGGACGGGGTCTCGCGCAGTATTTT.

There are a few counts of this clonotype. The chain combines TRBV5-1 with TRBJ2-7; TRBD1 agrees at 11 bases. CDR3 length: 17 residues. Germline CDR1 and CDR2: SGHRS and YFSETQ. The ends lost 0 bases at V and 1 base at J; junction bases unmatched: 6. CDR3 sequence: CASSLERTGGRSYEQYF. In nucleotides, the CDR3 is TGCGCCAGCAGCTTGGAGCGGACAGGGGGCCGGTCCTACGAGCAGTACTTC.

V and J are TRBV5-1 and TRBJ2-5; possible D gene TRBD2, 6 bases. CDR3 size: 15 residues. Germline CDR1 reads SGHRS; CDR2 reads YFSETQ. Deletions cut 4 bases from V and 5 bases from J, with 18 bases between. Here the CDR3 DNA reads TGCGCCAGCAGCACCGGGACTTCTATAGGGGAGACCCAGTACTTC. This sequence encodes CASSTGTSIGETQYF. Drawing the rest from reference TRBV5-1 and TRBJ2-5, the complete variable domain is KAGVTQTPRYLIKTRGQQVTLSCSPISGHRSVSWYQQTPGQGLQFLFEYFSETQRNKGNFPGRFSGRQFSNSRSEMNVSTLELGDSALYLCASSTGTSIGETQYFGPGTRLLVL.

V gene TRBV6-1 combines with J gene TRBJ2-7, with 11 nucleotides matching TRBD2. CDR3 length: 15 amino acids. Germline V gene sequence: CDR1 MNHNS, CDR2 SASEGT. V was pared by 11 bases and J by 6 bases, with 15 bases of the junction left unmatched. CDR3 in DNA: TGTGCCCACGGACCCACTAGCGGGAGTTTCGGCGAGCAGTACTTC. This gives the protein CAHGPTSGSFGEQYF.

In this sample, this clonotype turned up many times. The V call is TRBV9, the J call TRBJ2-5; TRBD1 matches at 7 bases. J gave up 0 bases and V 3 bases, and 5 bases lay outside the gene matches. The V gene's germline CDR1 is SGDLS and CDR2 YYNGEE. CDR3 length: 15 amino acids. CDR3 region: CASSERQGYQETQYF. The DNA of the CDR3 is TGTGCCAGCAGCGAGCGACAGGGTTACCAAGAGACCCAGTACTTC.

The sample holds many counts of this clonotype. This chain joins TRBV6-5 and TRBJ1-2, with TRBD1 identical over 7 bases. CDR3 length: 12 residues. The germline V gene encodes CDR1 MNHEY and CDR2 SVGAGI. J gave up 8 bases and V 8 bases, and 8 bases lay outside the gene matches. For the CDR3, the DNA is TGTGCCAGCGGTAACAGGGGCCGGGGCTACACCTTC. It specifies CASGNRGRGYTF.

The chain recombines TRBV5-5 with TRBJ2-1; 9 nucleotides line up with TRBD1. Looked up from germline, CDR1 is SGHKS and CDR2 is YYEKEE (reference sequence). The CDR3 is 16 residues long. Trimming removed 4 bases from V and 3 bases from J; junction bases left unmatched: 8. CDR3 nucleotides: TGTGCCAGCAGCCGAGGACAGGGGTCTTACTACAATGAGCAGTTCTTC. It yields the protein CASSRGQGSYYNEQFF.

The chain links TRBV5-4 to TRBJ2-7, with D perhaps matching TRBD1 (6 bases). Germline loops: CDR1 SGHNT, CDR2 YYREEE (reference sequence). Deletions cut 4 bases from V and 0 bases from J, with 14 bases between. This CDR3 contains 15 residues. The CDR3 DNA sequence: TGTGCCAGCAGCCGGGACAAGGGGAGCTCCTACGAGCAGTACTTC. Its protein is CASSRDKGSSYEQYF. The full variable domain, with the rest looked up from reference TRBV5-4 and TRBJ2-7, is ETGVTQSPTHLIKTRGQQVTLRCSSQSGHNTVSWYQQALGQGPQFIFQYYREEENGRGNFPPRFSGLQFPNYSSELNVNALELDDSALYLCASSRDKGSSYEQYFGPGTRLTVT.

V usage is TRBV7-9 and J usage is TRBJ1-1; D not certain. Trimming pared 5 bases from V and 2 bases from J, leaving 15 bases between. Germline assignment: CDR1 SEHNR and CDR2 FQNEAQ (reference sequence). This CDR3 comprises 15 residues. CDR3 coding DNA: TGTGCCAGCAGCCAGCCTGATAGGCCTAACACTGAAGCTTTCTTT. It specifies CASSQPDRPNTEAFF.

This clonotype came up a few times. The J gene is TRBJ2-7, the V gene TRBV18; D gene uncertain. With 2 bases removed from V and 1 base from J, the gap between germline ends came to 6 bases. Germline V lookup: CDR1 KGHSH, CDR2 LQKENI. The CDR3 extends over 13 amino acids. The CDR3 loop is CASSPDASYEQYF. CDR3 coding DNA: TGTGCCAGCTCACCAGACGCTTCCTACGAGCAGTACTTC. The full variable domain, its missing parts supplied by reference TRBV18 and TRBJ2-7, is NAGVMQNPRHLVRRRGQEARLRCSPMKGHSHVYWYRQLPEEGLKFMVYLQKENIIDESGMPKERFSAEFPKEGPSILRIQQVVRGDSAAYFCASSPDASYEQYFGPGTRLTVT.

This clonotype was seen a handful of times. This chain joins TRBV11-2 and TRBJ2-1, with 10 positions matching TRBD2. V lost 3 bases to trimming and J lost 6 bases; unmatched junction nucleotides: 5. There are 15 residues in the CDR3. In germline, CDR1 is SGHAT, CDR2 FQNNGV. CDR3 DNA sequence: TGTGCCAGCAGCTTTAGCGGGAGGAGGCCCAATGAGCAGTTCTTC. Residues: CASSFSGRRPNEQFF.

The genes are TRBV6-5 and TRBJ2-7; 12 nucleotides match TRBD2. Germline CDR1 reads MNHEY; CDR2 reads SVGAGI. The CDR3 has 14 residues. V lost 4 bases and J lost 3; bases outside the gene matches: 1. The CDR3 nucleotides are TGTGCCAGCAGTTGGGGACTAGCGGGCTACGAGCAGTACTTC. Translation gives CASSWGLAGYEQYF.